This TCR beta chain was sequenced during a study of Graves' ophthalmopathy and Graves' hyperthyroidism. Study-wide background: Peripheral blood was gathered at the point of initial diagnosis, before any treatment started.

In its sample, this clonotype was seen many times. The antigen is unknown. Researchers took RNA transcripts and amplified TCR beta CDR3 regions from them. In the first round, RT-PCR was carried out with HTBI primers, and a multiplex PCR formed the second round. Each CDR3 protein gets one entry after TCRdb re-called the multiplex PCR reads with MiXCR. The repertoire consists of 200,000 to 250,000 distinct CDR3 sequences, with 25% to 30% occurring once and the leading ten covering around 9.8%. The V segment lost 1 base and the J segment 0 bases; nucleotides outside the gene matches: 0. The CDR3 runs 17 residues. Germline V CDR1 and CDR2: SGHAT, FQNNGV. General study results and limits: Blood also harbored most expanded thyroid clonotypes above 0.001 frequency. Between ophthalmopathy and stable hyperthyroidism, a 13-signature model drew a separation with about 85% sensitivity and about 80% specificity.

The chain links TRBV11-2 to TRBJ2-1; 13 bases are a match to TRBD2. This TCR was sampled from a man aged 45-65 years with Graves' ophthalmopathy. Source material: peripheral blood. In DNA form, the CDR3 reads TGTGCCAGCAGCTTAGGGACTAGCGGGAGCTCCTACAATGAGCAGTTCTTC. It is translated as CASSLGTSGSSYNEQFF.